This section outlines one T cell receptor beta chain sequence together with its context. Its target is not known. The sample originates from a study of beta chain features in type 1 diabetes. Findings and limits, study-wide: For patients, the naive, central memory and Treg TCRB repertoires appeared more alike than for healthy donors. cDNA sequencing could over-represent cells with high TCR expression. Moderate but significant shortening of TCRB CDR3s was recorded in all four CD4+ subsets from Type 1 diabetes patients.

Trimming cost V 2 bases and J 4 bases, with 11 bases left between them. Germline assignment: CDR1 MNHEY and CDR2 SMNVEV (reference sequence). The CDR3 contains 14 residues. The isolated RNA, all of it, was reverse transcribed, so expressed TCRB transcripts were what got sequenced. Assay used: immunoSEQ multiplex PCR; TCRdb lists only in-frame clones, some missing. The sample yields a few hundred thousand clones, 8.5% to 10% seen once. There was one heparinised blood draw per donor, averaging around 120 mL. A sort by CD45RO/CCR7/CD25/CD127/CD95/CD27 yielded CD4+ naive, central memory, regulatory and stem cell-like memory cells.

The source is a man under 40 with type 1 diabetes. The chain carries TRBV27 and TRBJ1-1; D unclear. Sequencing used central memory CD4+ T cells from blood. The DNA of the CDR3 is TGTGCCAGCAGTTTACCCGGGGTACCCACTGAAGCTTTCTTT. As protein: CASSLPGVPTEAFF.